Listed here are 3 T cell receptor beta chains from one sample, sequenced in a study of blood T cell repertoires in COVID-19. Assay: immunoSEQ multiplex PCR; the TCRdb copy retains only in-frame clones and omits some. The profile shows about 150,000 clones, about four fifths of them singletons. Sequencing input: peripheral blood. Source of these receptors: a woman aged 55-75 years with acute or convalescent COVID-19.

This rearrangement joins TRBV27 to TRBJ2-5; weak D call: TRBD1 (7 bases). Germline-derived CDR1 and CDR2 are MNHEY and SMNVEV (reference sequence). The V end was cut by 4 bases, the J end by 5 bases, with 14 bases between. The CDR3 is 14 residues long. CDR3: CASSYKGAGETQYF. The CDR3 region has the DNA TGTGCCAGCAGTTATAAGGGGGCGGGGGAGACCCAGTACTTC.

The chain couples TRBV11-2 to TRBJ2-2; D call uncertain. Germline V CDR1 and CDR2: SGHAT, FQNNGV. The V end lost 1 base, the J end lost 6 bases, and 9 bases lay between the germline ends. The length of the CDR3 is 14 residues. In DNA form, the CDR3 reads TGTGCCAGCAGCTTAGGGATACAGTCCGGGGAGCTGTTTTTT. Translating it yields CASSLGIQSGELFF.

This clone has a handful of counts. V and J are TRBV6-6 and TRBJ1-2; no clear D gene. Germline V gene lookup returns CDR1 MNHNY and CDR2 SVGAGI (reference sequence). CDR3 length equals 13 residues. Trimming took off 5 bases at V and 5 bases at J, with 12 bases between the two ends. DNA of the CDR3: TGTGCCAGCAGTCCGCCCGACACATATGGCTACACCTTC. It codes for CASSPPDTYGYTF.